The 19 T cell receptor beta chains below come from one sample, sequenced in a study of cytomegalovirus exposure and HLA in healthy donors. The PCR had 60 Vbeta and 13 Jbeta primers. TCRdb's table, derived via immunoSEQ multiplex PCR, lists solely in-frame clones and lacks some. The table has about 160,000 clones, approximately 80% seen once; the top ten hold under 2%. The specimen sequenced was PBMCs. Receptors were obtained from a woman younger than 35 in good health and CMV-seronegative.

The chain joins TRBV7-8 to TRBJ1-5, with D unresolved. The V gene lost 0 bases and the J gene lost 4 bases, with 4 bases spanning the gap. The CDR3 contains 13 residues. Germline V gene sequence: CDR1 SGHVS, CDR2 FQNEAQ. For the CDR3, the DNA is TGTGCCAGCAGCTTAGCGTCGAATCAGCCCCAGCATTTT. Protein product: CASSLASNQPQHF.

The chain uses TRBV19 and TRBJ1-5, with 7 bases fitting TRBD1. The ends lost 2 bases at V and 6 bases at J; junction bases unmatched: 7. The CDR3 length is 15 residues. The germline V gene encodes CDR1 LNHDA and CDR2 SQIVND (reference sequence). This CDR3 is CASSIRAGGGQPQHF. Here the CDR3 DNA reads TGTGCCAGTAGTATAAGGGCAGGGGGTGGTCAGCCCCAGCATTTT.

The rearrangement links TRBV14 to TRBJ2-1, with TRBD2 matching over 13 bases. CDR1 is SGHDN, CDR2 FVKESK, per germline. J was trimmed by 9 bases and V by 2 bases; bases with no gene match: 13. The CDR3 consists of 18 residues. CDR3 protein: CASSQKLAGGPRLSEQFF. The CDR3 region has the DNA TGTGCCAGCAGCCAAAAACTAGCGGGGGGGCCCCGCTTAAGTGAGCAGTTCTTC.

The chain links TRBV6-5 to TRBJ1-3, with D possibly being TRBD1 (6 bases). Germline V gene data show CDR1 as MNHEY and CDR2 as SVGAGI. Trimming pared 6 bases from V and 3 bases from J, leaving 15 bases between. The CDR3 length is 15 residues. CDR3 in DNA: TGTGCCAGCAGAAGACAGGCCCGAGGTGGAAACACCATATATTTT. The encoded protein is CASRRQARGGNTIYF.

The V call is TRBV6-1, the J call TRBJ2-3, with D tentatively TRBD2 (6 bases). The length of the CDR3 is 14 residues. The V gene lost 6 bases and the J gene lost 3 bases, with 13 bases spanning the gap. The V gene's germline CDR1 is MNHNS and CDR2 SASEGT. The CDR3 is CASREGSGTDTQYF. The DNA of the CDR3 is TGTGCCAGCAGGGAGGGGAGTGGTACAGATACGCAGTATTTT.

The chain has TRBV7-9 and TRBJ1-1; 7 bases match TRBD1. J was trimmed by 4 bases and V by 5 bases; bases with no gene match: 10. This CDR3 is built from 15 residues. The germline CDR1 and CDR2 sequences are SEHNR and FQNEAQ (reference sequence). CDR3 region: CASSDALQGFTEAFF. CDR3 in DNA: TGTGCCAGCAGCGACGCTTTACAGGGGTTCACTGAAGCTTTCTTT.

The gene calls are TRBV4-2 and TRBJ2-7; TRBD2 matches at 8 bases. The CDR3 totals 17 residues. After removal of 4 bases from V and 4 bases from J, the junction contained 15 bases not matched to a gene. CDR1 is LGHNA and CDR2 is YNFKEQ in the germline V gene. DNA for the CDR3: TGTGCCAGCAGCCTACCCCCGGGGGCGGGGGGCTCATACGAGCAGTACTTC. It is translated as CASSLPPGAGGSYEQYF.

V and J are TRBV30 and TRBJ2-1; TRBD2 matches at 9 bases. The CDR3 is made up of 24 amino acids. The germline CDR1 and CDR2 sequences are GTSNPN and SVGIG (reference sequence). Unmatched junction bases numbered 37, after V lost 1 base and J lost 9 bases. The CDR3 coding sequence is TGTGCCTGGAGTGAGCTTCTTCGTAAGGGGTTAGCGGGGGTTCAACAAGTCGGACACGGTGAGCAGTTCTTC. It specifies CAWSELLRKGLAGVQQVGHGEQFF. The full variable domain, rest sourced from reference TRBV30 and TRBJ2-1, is SQTIHQWPATLVQPVGSPLSLECTVEGTSNPNLYWYRQAAGRGLQLLFYSVGIGQISSEVPQNLSASRPQDRQFILSSKKLLLSDSGFYLCAWSELLRKGLAGVQQVGHGEQFFGPGTRLTVL.

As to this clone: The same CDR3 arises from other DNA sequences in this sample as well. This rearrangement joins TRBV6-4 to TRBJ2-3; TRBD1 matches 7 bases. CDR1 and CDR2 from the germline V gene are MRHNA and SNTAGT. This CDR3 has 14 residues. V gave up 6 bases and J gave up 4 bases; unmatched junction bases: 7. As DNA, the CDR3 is TGTGCCAGCAGAAAGGGGACAGAATCAGATACGCAGTATTTT. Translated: CASRKGTESDTQYF.

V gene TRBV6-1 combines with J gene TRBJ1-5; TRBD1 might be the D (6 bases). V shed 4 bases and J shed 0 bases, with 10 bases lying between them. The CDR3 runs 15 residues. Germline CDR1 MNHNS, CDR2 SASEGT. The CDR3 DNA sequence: TGTGCCAGCAGTGTTACAGGGCTTAGCAATCAGCCCCAGCATTTT. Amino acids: CASSVTGLSNQPQHF.

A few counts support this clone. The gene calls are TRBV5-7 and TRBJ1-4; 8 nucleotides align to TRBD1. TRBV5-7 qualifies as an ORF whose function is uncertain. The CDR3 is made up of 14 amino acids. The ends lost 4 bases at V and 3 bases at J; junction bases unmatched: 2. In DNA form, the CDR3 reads TGTGCCAGCAGCAGGGACAGGCCTAATGAAAAACTGTTTTTT. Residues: CASSRDRPNEKLFF.

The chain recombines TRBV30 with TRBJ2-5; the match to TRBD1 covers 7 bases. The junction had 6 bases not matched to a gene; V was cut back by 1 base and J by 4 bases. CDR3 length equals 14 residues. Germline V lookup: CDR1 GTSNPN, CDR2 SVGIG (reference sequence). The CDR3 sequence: CAWSEGALGETQYF. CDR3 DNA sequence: TGTGCCTGGAGTGAGGGGGCCCTGGGAGAGACCCAGTACTTC. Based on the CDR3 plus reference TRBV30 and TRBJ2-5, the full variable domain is SQTIHQWPATLVQPVGSPLSLECTVEGTSNPNLYWYRQAAGRGLQLLFYSVGIGQISSEVPQNLSASRPQDRQFILSSKKLLLSDSGFYLCAWSEGALGETQYFGPGTRLLVL.

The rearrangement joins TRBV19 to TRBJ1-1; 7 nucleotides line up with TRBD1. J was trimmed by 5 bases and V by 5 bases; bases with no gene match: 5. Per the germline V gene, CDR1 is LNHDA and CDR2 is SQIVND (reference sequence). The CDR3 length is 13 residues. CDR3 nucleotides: TGTGCCAGTAGTCGACAGGGTTTGACTGAAGCTTTCTTT. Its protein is CASSRQGLTEAFF.

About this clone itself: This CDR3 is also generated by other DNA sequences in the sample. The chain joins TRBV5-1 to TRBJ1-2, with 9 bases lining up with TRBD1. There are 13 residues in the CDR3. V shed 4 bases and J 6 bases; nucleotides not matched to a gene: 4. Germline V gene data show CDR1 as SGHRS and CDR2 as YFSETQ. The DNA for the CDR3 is TGCGCCAGCAGCAAGGGACAGGGAGATGGCTACACCTTC. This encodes CASSKGQGDGYTF.

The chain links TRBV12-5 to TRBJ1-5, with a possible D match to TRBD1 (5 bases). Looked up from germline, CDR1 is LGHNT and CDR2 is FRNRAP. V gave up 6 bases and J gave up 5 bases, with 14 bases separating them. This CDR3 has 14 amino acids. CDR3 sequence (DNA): TGTGCTAGTGGACGCGGGGACGGCCATCAGCCCCAGCATTTT. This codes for CASGRGDGHQPQHF.

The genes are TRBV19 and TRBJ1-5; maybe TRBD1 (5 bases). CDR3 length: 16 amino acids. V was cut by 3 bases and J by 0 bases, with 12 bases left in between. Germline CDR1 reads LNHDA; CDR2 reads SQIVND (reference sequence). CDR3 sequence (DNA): TGTGCCAGTAGTATTCAGGGCAGAGATAGCAATCAGCCCCAGCATTTT. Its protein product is CASSIQGRDSNQPQHF.

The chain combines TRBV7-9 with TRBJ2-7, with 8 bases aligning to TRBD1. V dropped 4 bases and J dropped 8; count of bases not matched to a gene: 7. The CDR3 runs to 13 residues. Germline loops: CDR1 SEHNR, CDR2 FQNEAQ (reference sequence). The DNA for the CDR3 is TGTGCCAGCAGCTCAGTCGGACAGGGTAAGCAGTACTTC. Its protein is CASSSVGQGKQYF. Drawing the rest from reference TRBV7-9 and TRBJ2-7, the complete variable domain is DTGVSQNPRHKITKRGQNVTFRCDPISEHNRLYWYRQTLGQGPEFLTYFQNEAQLEKSRLLSDRFSAERPKGSFSTLEIQRTEQGDSAMYLCASSSVGQGKQYFGPGTRLTVT.

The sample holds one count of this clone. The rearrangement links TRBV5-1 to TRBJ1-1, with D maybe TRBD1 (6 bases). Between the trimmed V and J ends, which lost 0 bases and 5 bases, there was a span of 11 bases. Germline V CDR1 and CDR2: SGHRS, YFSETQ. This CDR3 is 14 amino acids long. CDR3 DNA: TGCGCCAGCAGCTTGGCGCTAGGGGGTACTGAAGCTTTCTTT. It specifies CASSLALGGTEAFF.

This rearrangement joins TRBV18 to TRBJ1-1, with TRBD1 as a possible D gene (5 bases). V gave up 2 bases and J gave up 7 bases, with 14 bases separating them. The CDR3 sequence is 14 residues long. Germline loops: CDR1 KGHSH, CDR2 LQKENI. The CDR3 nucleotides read TGTGCCAGCTCACCAAGCACCAGGGAATTTGAAGCTTTCTTT. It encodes CASSPSTREFEAFF.